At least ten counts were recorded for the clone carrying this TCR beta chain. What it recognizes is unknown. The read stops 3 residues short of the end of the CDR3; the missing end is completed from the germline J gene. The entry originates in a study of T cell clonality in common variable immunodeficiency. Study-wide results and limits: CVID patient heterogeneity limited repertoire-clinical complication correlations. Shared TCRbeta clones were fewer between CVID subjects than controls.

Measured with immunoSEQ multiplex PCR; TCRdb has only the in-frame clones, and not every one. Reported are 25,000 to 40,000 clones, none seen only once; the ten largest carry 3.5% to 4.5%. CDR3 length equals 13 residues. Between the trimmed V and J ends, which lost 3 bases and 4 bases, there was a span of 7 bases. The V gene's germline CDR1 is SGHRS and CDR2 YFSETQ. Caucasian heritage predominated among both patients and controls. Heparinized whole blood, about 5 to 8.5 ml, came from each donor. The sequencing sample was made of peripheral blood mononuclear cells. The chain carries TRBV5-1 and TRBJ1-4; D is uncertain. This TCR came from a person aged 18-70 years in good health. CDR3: CASSWQFNEKLFF. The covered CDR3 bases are TGCGCCAGCAGCTGGCAGTTTAATGAAAAA.